Below, one T cell receptor (beta chain) is given with its context. Its antigen is not yet known. Base qualities were left out, and no much larger clone turns up one base away. This record comes from a study of graft-versus-host responses after intestinal transplantation (dated by TCRdb to 2020 to 2022). Study-wide context: The transplants that recipients received were multivisceral, liver-intestinal, or isolated intestinal. Rather than going through the commercial service, samples from three later patients were sequenced in-house on an Illumina MiSeq and processed with MiXCR. After intestinal transplantation, graft-versus-host and host-versus-graft alloreactive T cell clones in the graft, circulation and bone marrow were tracked using bulk TCR-beta CDR3 sequencing. Every recipient was given anti-thymocyte globulin induction, then maintenance tacrolimus and steroids for roughly three years. The cohort enrolled roughly 25 intestinal transplant recipients including one retransplant, and a few patients lacking pretransplant specimens were excluded. To identify alloreactive clones, pre-transplant mixed lymphocyte reaction products were sequenced and compared with unstimulated pre-transplant donor and recipient T cells. A peak of at least 4% donor T cells among recipient peripheral blood mononuclear cells was the definition used for donor T cell macrochimerism. Study-wide conclusions, independent of this receptor: Patients with donor T cell macrochimerism had high GvH to HvG T cell clonal ratios in their allografts. Conclusions were limited by the relatively low number and heterogeneity of intestinal transplant patients. Early after transplant, peak levels of circulating GvH clones were associated with declines in HvG clones. GvH clones turned up in recipient bone marrow, with some appearing earlier in ileal mucosa or blood, a pattern consistent with an intestinal mucosal origin.

Germline trimming: 5 bases from V, 4 bases from J; junction bases outside gene matches: 3. As encoded in the germline V gene (reference sequence), CDR1 is PRHDT while CDR2 is FYEKMQ. Including the terminal cysteine and phenylalanine, the CDR3 comprises 13 residues. The read is trimmed to its CDR3 DNA, 39 bases read in frame from base 1. Libraries came from the immunoSEQ multiplex PCR assay. For most patients, genomic DNA was isolated with the Qiagen DNeasy Blood and Tissue Kit and sent frozen to Adaptive Biotechnologies for TCR sequencing. High-throughput TCR-beta CDR3 sequencing of genomic DNA from most patients was performed by Adaptive Biotechnologies. The study's processing was this. TCR sequencing data were retrieved from Adaptive's ImmunoSEQ software for some 17 patients, whereas a few other patients were processed with MiXCR and VDJtools. To correct CD4 versus CD8 sorting errors, any sequence found in both subsets at a frequency ratio below 5:1 was removed. CDR3 nucleotide sequences shared between donor and recipient were removed because their origin could not be assigned. At least 2-fold expansion over unstimulated cells and a minimum CFSE-low frequency of 0.002% (template counts) or 0.001% (read counts) were required for clones to be classified as alloreactive. A clone was considered mappable if detected in the sequenced pre-transplant spleen, lymph node, or MLR CFSE-low populations of the donor or recipient. Cumulative frequency of alloreactive clones was calculated as a percentage of all sequences weighted by copy number. The table comes from immuneACCESS by way of TCRdb, which keeps in-frame sequences with V and J called. Part of the clones is missing from these tables; in studies checked, under half for an unresolved V gene and the rest for unknown reasons. V, J and clone size were drawn from that table, and D and trimming were deduced from the DNA. This sample holds almost 40,000 clones; about 96% were observed only once. The ten biggest clones cover 0.22% of the sample.

The time point label here, explained by the study, means: cells obtained before transplantation from donor or recipient. CD3+CD4+ and CD3+CD8+ populations were FACS-sorted from unstimulated pre-transplant donor and recipient cells taken from spleen or lymph nodes. The chain is encoded by TRBV13 joined to TRBJ2-7, with 9 central nucleotides matching TRBD1. Sequenced material: unstimulated CD8+ T cells sorted from spleen or lymph node cells, taken before transplant. The TCR sequence derives from a human donor who was the organ donor for an intestinal transplant. The CDR3 protein: CASSLGTGYEQYF. The DNA reads as follows: TGTGCCAGCAGCCTGGGGACAGGGTACGAGCAGTACTTC.